A selection of T cell receptor beta chains follows, all from one sample in a study of cytomegalovirus exposure and HLA in healthy donors. Clones were read by immunoSEQ multiplex PCR, and TCRdb kept only the in-frame ones, dropping some. The sample lists about 60,000 clones, about 73% occurring once. The material sequenced was PBMCs. The source is a woman in her sixties or seventies in good health and CMV-seropositive. Each CDR3 is given with its conserved first and last residue. A D gene is named only where the DNA matches it firmly. Some rows mark clone size as missing; the rest say once, few, many or name a class of expanded clone.

v_gene: TRBV6-5; j_gene: TRBJ1-5; d_gene: TRBD1; abundance: once; CDR3nt: TGTGCCAGCAGTTCCCGACAGGGGGCGAATCAGCCCCAGCATTTT; CDR3aa: CASSSRQGANQPQHF
v_gene: TRBV10-2; j_gene: TRBJ2-7; d_gene: TRBD1; abundance: -; CDR3nt: TGCGCCAGCAGTGAAACGGTCGGGACAGCCCACGAGCAGTACTTC; CDR3aa: CASSETVGTAHEQYF
v_gene: TRBV6-1; j_gene: TRBJ1-3; d_gene: TRBD1; abundance: -; CDR3nt: TGTGCCAGCAGCCAGGGACAGTGGGGAAACACCATATATTTT; CDR3aa: CASSQGQWGNTIYF
v_gene: TRBV4-2; j_gene: TRBJ1-2; d_gene: -; abundance: -; CDR3nt: TGTGCCAGCAGCCAAAAATCGGGGGGACTCTATGGCTACACCTTC; CDR3aa: CASSQKSGGLYGYTF
v_gene: TRBV5-1; j_gene: TRBJ2-5; d_gene: TRBD1; abundance: -; CDR3nt: TGCGCCAGCAGCTTACAGGGGGCCCAAGAGACCCAGTACTTC; CDR3aa: CASSLQGAQETQYF
v_gene: TRBV25-1; j_gene: TRBJ1-6; d_gene: -; abundance: -; CDR3nt: TGTGCCAGCAGTGAATCAGGGGTGTCCGGTAATTCACCCCTCCACTTT; CDR3aa: CASSESGVSGNSPLHF
v_gene: TRBV29-1; j_gene: TRBJ1-1; d_gene: -; abundance: -; CDR3nt: TGCAGCGTTCGGGAAGACTCGAACACTGAAGCTTTCTTT; CDR3aa: CSVREDSNTEAFF
v_gene: TRBV7-2; j_gene: TRBJ1-2; d_gene: TRBD1; abundance: -; CDR3nt: TGTGCCAGCAGGGCGGACAGGGGAGGGAGCTACACCTTC; CDR3aa: CASRADRGGSYTF
v_gene: TRBV19; j_gene: TRBJ1-1; d_gene: TRBD1; abundance: once; CDR3nt: TGTGCCAGTAGTATAGTCGTTCGGACAGGGATAGGGGTAAACACTGAAGCTTTCTTT; CDR3aa: CASSIVVRTGIGVNTEAFF
v_gene: TRBV9; j_gene: TRBJ2-5; d_gene: -; abundance: -; CDR3nt: TGTGCCAGCAGCGAGACTCTCATGCTGGGGACCCAGTACTTC; CDR3aa: CASSETLMLGTQYF
v_gene: TRBV19; j_gene: TRBJ1-2; d_gene: TRBD1; abundance: -; CDR3nt: TGTGCCAGTGTGGGGACAGGGCGATACACCCTCTATGGCTACACCTTC; CDR3aa: CASVGTGRYTLYGYTF
v_gene: TRBV27; j_gene: TRBJ2-4; d_gene: TRBD1; abundance: -; CDR3nt: TGTGCCAGCAGACCGGGACAGGGAGGAGGAAACATTCAGTACTTC; CDR3aa: CASRPGQGGGNIQYF
v_gene: TRBV6-5; j_gene: TRBJ2-2; d_gene: -; abundance: -; CDR3nt: TGTGCCAGCAGTTACTCTAGCCCCGGGGAGCTGTTTTTT; CDR3aa: CASSYSSPGELFF
v_gene: TRBV5-1; j_gene: TRBJ1-1; d_gene: -; abundance: few; CDR3nt: TGCGCCAGCAGCTTAGGGGGGGCCGGGACTGAAGCTTTCTTT; CDR3aa: CASSLGGAGTEAFF
v_gene: TRBV6-5; j_gene: TRBJ1-2; d_gene: -; abundance: -; CDR3nt: TGTGCCAGCAGGGGCACGGAATTCTATGGCTACACCTTC; CDR3aa: CASRGTEFYGYTF
v_gene: TRBV5-6; j_gene: TRBJ1-1; d_gene: TRBD1; abundance: -; CDR3nt: TGTGCCAGCAGCCCCCCCGACAGGGCGGGGTACACTGAAGCTTTCTTT; CDR3aa: CASSPPDRAGYTEAFF
v_gene: TRBV6-6; j_gene: TRBJ2-5; d_gene: -; abundance: -; CDR3nt: TGTGCCAGCAGCTCCTACGGGGAGACCCAGTACTTC; CDR3aa: CASSSYGETQYF
v_gene: TRBV5-6; j_gene: TRBJ2-7; d_gene: -; abundance: -; CDR3nt: TGTGCCAGCAGCACCGGGAATGGGGAGTACGAGCAGTACTTC; CDR3aa: CASSTGNGEYEQYF
v_gene: TRBV27; j_gene: TRBJ1-2; d_gene: -; abundance: -; CDR3nt: TGTGCCAGCAGTTGGGGCAGTAACTATGGCTACACCTTC; CDR3aa: CASSWGSNYGYTF
v_gene: TRBV6-1; j_gene: TRBJ2-7; d_gene: -; abundance: -; CDR3nt: TGTGCCAGCAGTCCAGCCTACGAGCAGTACTTC; CDR3aa: CASSPAYEQYF
v_gene: TRBV4-1; j_gene: TRBJ2-3; d_gene: -; abundance: -; CDR3nt: TGCGCCAGCAGCCAAGTGTCGACAGTTAAAGATACGCAGTATTTT; CDR3aa: CASSQVSTVKDTQYF
v_gene: TRBV19; j_gene: TRBJ1-1; d_gene: -; abundance: -; CDR3nt: TGTGCCAGTACTGGTTGGGCAGCCCAGGGTGAAGCTTTCTTT; CDR3aa: CASTGWAAQGEAFF
v_gene: TRBV6-6; j_gene: TRBJ2-5; d_gene: TRBD1; abundance: -; CDR3nt: TGTGCCAGCAGTTACCCGGGACAGGGAGGAGAGACCCAGTACTTC; CDR3aa: CASSYPGQGGETQYF
v_gene: TRBV9; j_gene: TRBJ1-6; d_gene: -; abundance: once; CDR3nt: TGTGCCAGCAGCCCCTGGACAGACTATAATTCACCCCTCCACTTT; CDR3aa: CASSPWTDYNSPLHF
v_gene: TRBV11-2; j_gene: TRBJ2-7; d_gene: -; abundance: -; CDR3nt: TGTGCCAGCAGCTCACCGACAGGCCGAAGCTCCTACGAGCAGTACTTC; CDR3aa: CASSSPTGRSSYEQYF
v_gene: TRBV30; j_gene: TRBJ1-2; d_gene: -; abundance: -; CDR3nt: TGTGCCTGGAGTGTATTTCAGGGTCTCTATGGCTACACCTTC; CDR3aa: CAWSVFQGLYGYTF
v_gene: TRBV2; j_gene: TRBJ1-1; d_gene: -; abundance: -; CDR3nt: TGTGCCAGCAGTGAATCAGGGATGCTCCTTCAGCTCGACACTGAAGCTTTCTTT; CDR3aa: CASSESGMLLQLDTEAFF
v_gene: TRBV18; j_gene: TRBJ1-1; d_gene: -; abundance: -; CDR3nt: TGTGCCAGCTCACCATTCGGACAGACAGATGAAGCTTTCTTT; CDR3aa: CASSPFGQTDEAFF
v_gene: TRBV7-3; j_gene: TRBJ2-1; d_gene: TRBD1; abundance: -; CDR3nt: TGTGCCAGCAGCACCGGGACAGGGAAAGGCAATGAGCAGTTCTTC; CDR3aa: CASSTGTGKGNEQFF
v_gene: TRBV9; j_gene: TRBJ1-4; d_gene: TRBD1; abundance: -; CDR3nt: TGTGCCAGCAGCGGACAAGGACAGGGAGGTGAAAAACTGTTTTTT; CDR3aa: CASSGQGQGGEKLFF
v_gene: TRBV7-9; j_gene: TRBJ1-6; d_gene: -; abundance: medium-sized; CDR3nt: TGTGCCAGCAGTCCAAGGAAAGCCGGAGATTCACCCCTCCACTTT; CDR3aa: CASSPRKAGDSPLHF
v_gene: TRBV19; j_gene: TRBJ2-2; d_gene: TRBD2; abundance: -; CDR3nt: TGTGCCAGTAGGCCCCTCAGGACTAGCGGGGTGAACACCGGGGAGCTGTTTTTT; CDR3aa: CASRPLRTSGVNTGELFF
v_gene: TRBV2; j_gene: TRBJ2-7; d_gene: -; abundance: -; CDR3nt: TGTGCCAGCAGTCCTAACCCATTCGGGACGTCAGGGGTCTACGAGCAGTACTTC; CDR3aa: CASSPNPFGTSGVYEQYF
v_gene: TRBV5-4; j_gene: TRBJ2-7; d_gene: -; abundance: -; CDR3nt: TGTGCCAGCAGCTTGCCCAGTTCTAGCTCCTACGAGCAGTACTTC; CDR3aa: CASSLPSSSSYEQYF
v_gene: TRBV6-6; j_gene: TRBJ2-7; d_gene: -; abundance: -; CDR3nt: TGTGCCACTACGGGGGGCAGGACCTACGAGCAGTACTTC; CDR3aa: CATTGGRTYEQYF
v_gene: TRBV5-1; j_gene: TRBJ2-7; d_gene: -; abundance: -; CDR3nt: TGCGCCAGCAGTCCTCGACCAGGCTACGAGCAGTACTTC; CDR3aa: CASSPRPGYEQYF
v_gene: TRBV2; j_gene: TRBJ1-6; d_gene: -; abundance: few; CDR3nt: TGTGCCCGCGGGCAGAGGAATTCACCCCTCCACTTT; CDR3aa: CARGQRNSPLHF
v_gene: TRBV19; j_gene: TRBJ1-5; d_gene: TRBD1; abundance: -; CDR3nt: TGTGCCAGTAGTATAGATCGGACAGGGGGTTATAGCAATCAGCCCCAGCATTTT; CDR3aa: CASSIDRTGGYSNQPQHF
v_gene: TRBV19; j_gene: TRBJ2-5; d_gene: -; abundance: -; CDR3nt: TGTGCCAGTAGTCCCAGGTGGCAAGAGACCCAGTACTTC; CDR3aa: CASSPRWQETQYF
v_gene: TRBV19; j_gene: TRBJ1-5; d_gene: TRBD1; abundance: -; CDR3nt: TGTGCCAGTACCGACAGGGTCGGGAATCAGCCCCAGCATTTT; CDR3aa: CASTDRVGNQPQHF
v_gene: TRBV15; j_gene: TRBJ2-7; d_gene: TRBD1; abundance: few; CDR3nt: TGTGCCACCAGCGGGAGGACAGGGGGTACGCACCCCTACGAGCAGTACTTC; CDR3aa: CATSGRTGGTHPYEQYF
v_gene: TRBV28; j_gene: TRBJ1-3; d_gene: -; abundance: -; CDR3nt: TGTGCCAGCTCTTCGGTGGGCCTCACCTCTGGAAACACCATATATTTT; CDR3aa: CASSSVGLTSGNTIYF
v_gene: TRBV6-1; j_gene: TRBJ1-2; d_gene: -; abundance: few; CDR3nt: TGTGCCAGCCGCAGGACAGAAGGCAACTATGGCTACACCTTC; CDR3aa: CASRRTEGNYGYTF
v_gene: TRBV4-3; j_gene: TRBJ2-1; d_gene: TRBD2; abundance: few; CDR3nt: TGCGCCAGCAGCCCTTATAAACTAGCGGGGGGGCCCGATGAGCAGTTCTTC; CDR3aa: CASSPYKLAGGPDEQFF
v_gene: TRBV10-3; j_gene: TRBJ2-1; d_gene: -; abundance: -; CDR3nt: TGTGCCATCAGTGAGTCGGGGGGTAAGACCTACAATGAGCAGTTCTTC; CDR3aa: CAISESGGKTYNEQFF
v_gene: TRBV15; j_gene: TRBJ2-3; d_gene: -; abundance: -; CDR3nt: TGTGCCACCAGGAGTGACCGGGGGTACAGTAACCCCTTGACGCAGTATTTT; CDR3aa: CATRSDRGYSNPLTQYF
v_gene: TRBV7-6; j_gene: TRBJ1-1; d_gene: -; abundance: -; CDR3nt: TGTGCCAGCAGCACCAGGGGTGTCTCCACTGAAGCTTTCTTT; CDR3aa: CASSTRGVSTEAFF
v_gene: TRBV4-3; j_gene: TRBJ1-6; d_gene: -; abundance: -; CDR3nt: TGCGCCAGCAGCCAAGTTTGGGAGGAATCACCCCTCCACTTT; CDR3aa: CASSQVWEESPLHF
v_gene: TRBV19; j_gene: TRBJ1-2; d_gene: -; abundance: -; CDR3nt: TGTGCCAGTACCGCGGCAGGGTTTAACTATGGCTACACCTTC; CDR3aa: CASTAAGFNYGYTF
v_gene: TRBV10-3; j_gene: TRBJ2-5; d_gene: TRBD2; abundance: -; CDR3nt: TGTGCCATCAGTGAGAGGACTAGCGGGTTCCAAGAGACCCAGTACTTC; CDR3aa: CAISERTSGFQETQYF
v_gene: TRBV7-6; j_gene: TRBJ1-2; d_gene: TRBD1; abundance: -; CDR3nt: TGTGCCAGCAGCTTAGAGGGGCCAGGGGGTTACGGTGGCTACACCTTC; CDR3aa: CASSLEGPGGYGGYTF